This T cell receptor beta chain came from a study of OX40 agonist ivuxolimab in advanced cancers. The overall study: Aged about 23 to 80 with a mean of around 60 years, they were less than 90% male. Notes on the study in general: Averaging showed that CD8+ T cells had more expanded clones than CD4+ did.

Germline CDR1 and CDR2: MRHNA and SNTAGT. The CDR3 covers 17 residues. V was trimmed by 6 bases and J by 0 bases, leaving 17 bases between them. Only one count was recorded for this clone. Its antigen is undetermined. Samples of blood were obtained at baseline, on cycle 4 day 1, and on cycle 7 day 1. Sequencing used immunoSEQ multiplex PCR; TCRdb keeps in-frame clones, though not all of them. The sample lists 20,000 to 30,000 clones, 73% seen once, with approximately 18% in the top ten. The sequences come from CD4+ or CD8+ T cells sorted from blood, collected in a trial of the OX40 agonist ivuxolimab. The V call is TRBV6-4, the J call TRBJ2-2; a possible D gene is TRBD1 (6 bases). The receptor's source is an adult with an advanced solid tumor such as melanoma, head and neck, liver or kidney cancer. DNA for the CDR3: TGTGCCAGCAGGGAACCCAGGGGCCTAACGAACACCGGGGAGCTGTTTTTT. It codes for CASREPRGLTNTGELFF.